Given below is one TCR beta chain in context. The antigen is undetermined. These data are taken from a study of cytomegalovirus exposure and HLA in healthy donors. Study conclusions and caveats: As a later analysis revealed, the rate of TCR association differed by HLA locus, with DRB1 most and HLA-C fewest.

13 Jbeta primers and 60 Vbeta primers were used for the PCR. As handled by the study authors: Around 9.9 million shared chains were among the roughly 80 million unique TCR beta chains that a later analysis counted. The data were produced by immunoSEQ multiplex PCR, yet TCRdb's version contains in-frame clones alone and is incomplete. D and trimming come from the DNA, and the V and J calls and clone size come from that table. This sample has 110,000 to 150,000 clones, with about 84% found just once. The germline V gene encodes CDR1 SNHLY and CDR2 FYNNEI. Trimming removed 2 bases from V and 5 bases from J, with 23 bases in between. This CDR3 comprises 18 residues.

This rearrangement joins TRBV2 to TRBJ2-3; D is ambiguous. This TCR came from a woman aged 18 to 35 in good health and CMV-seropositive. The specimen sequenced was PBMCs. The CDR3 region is CASSELKGLVVLRDTQYF. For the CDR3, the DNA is TGTGCCAGCAGTGAATTAAAAGGTCTAGTAGTGCTTAGAGATACGCAGTATTTT.